Listed below are T cell receptor beta chains from one sample, sequenced in a study of neurological immune-mediated disorders. TCRdb re-derived calls from the 5' RACE reads in MiXCR, one entry per CDR3 protein. The sample includes about 35,000 distinct CDR3 sequences, less than 8.5% of them seen just once. Sample: PBMCs. These receptors originate from a woman in her thirties or forties in good health. Both conserved end residues are part of each CDR3. D genes are given only for firm matches. Size values are once, few and many counts, or a class for expanded clones, and some rows have none.

CASSRRESEQYF,TGTGCCAGCAGCCGCAGGGAATCCGAGCAGTACTTC,TRBJ2-7,12,.,many,TRBV7-9
CASSLQGQGPDTQYF,TGCGCCAGCAGCTTGCAGGGACAGGGCCCAGATACGCAGTATTTT,TRBJ2-3,15,TRBD1,many,TRBV5-1
CASSGGEGAQSYNEQFF,TGTGCCAGCAGCGGGGGGGAGGGGGCTCAATCCTACAATGAGCAGTTCTTC,TRBJ2-1,17,.,many,TRBV9
CSELLGREQFF,TGCAGTGAGCTACTAGGTCGTGAGCAGTTCTTC,TRBJ2-1,11,.,few,TRBV20-1
CASSLAWGGELFF,TGTGCCAGCAGCTTAGCGTGGGGCGGGGAGCTGTTTTTT,TRBJ2-2,13,.,.,TRBV11-2
CASSQTSGSSGGELFF,TGCGCCAGCAGCCAGACTAGCGGGAGTTCCGGCGGGGAGCTGTTTTTT,TRBJ2-2,16,TRBD2,many,TRBV5-1
CASSPLGGRINYGYTF,TGTGCCAGCAGTCCCCTGGGGGGCAGAATCAACTATGGCTACACCTTC,TRBJ1-2,16,.,many,TRBV27
CASSPPGGGAGAFF,TGTGCCAGCAGCCCCCCCGGGGGGGGGGCTGGAGCTTTCTTT,TRBJ1-1,14,.,many,TRBV7-2
CASSIWTSGENEQFF,TGTGCCAGCAGCATATGGACTAGCGGGGAAAATGAGCAGTTCTTC,TRBJ2-1,15,TRBD2,many,TRBV3-1
CASSLRTGSDSPLHF,TGCGCCAGCAGCTTGAGGACAGGGAGCGATTCACCCCTCCACTTT,TRBJ1-6,15,TRBD1,many,TRBV5-1